This record looks at one T cell receptor (beta chain) sequence and its context. Its antigen is still unknown. These data come from a study of cytomegalovirus exposure and HLA in healthy donors. Findings of the study overall: Most TCRs appeared rarely, but some public TCRs recurred in many donors. Later analysis showed TCR association rates varying by HLA locus, highest for DRB1 and lowest for HLA-C. The study flagged 150 to 200 TCR beta chains as cytomegalovirus-associated.

The CDR3 extends over 14 amino acids. Trimming removed 6 bases from V and 6 bases from J, with 18 bases in between. Per germline, CDR1 SQVTM and CDR2 ANQGSEA. The PCR had 60 Vbeta and 13 Jbeta primers. Produced via immunoSEQ multiplex PCR; TCRdb's table is partial and in-frame only. This table holds under 200,000 clones, 60% to 80% found once. This TCR was sampled from a man between 60 and 70 years old in good health and CMV-seronegative. The J gene is TRBJ2-1, the V gene TRBV29-1, with D maybe TRBD1 (5 bases). What was sequenced was PBMCs. In DNA, the CDR3 is TGCAGCGTAGGGGCCCTAGAAGCTTTCAATGAGCAGTTCTTC. Translated, it gives CSVGALEAFNEQFF.